Listed below are T cell receptor beta chains from one sample, sequenced in a study of Graves' ophthalmopathy and Graves' hyperthyroidism. TCRdb analysed the multiplex PCR reads with MiXCR anew, one entry per CDR3 protein. The table records about 240,000 distinct CDR3 sequences, less than 55% of them present only once. The specimen was peripheral blood. All receptors come from an adult man with Graves' ophthalmopathy. The CDR3 runs from the conserved cysteine through the conserved F or W. Fields, in order: J gene, clone size, V gene, D gene, CDR3 DNA, CDR3 protein. The D gene is left open where the match is weak. A clone size is listed for some rows: how often the clone was seen (once, few, many), or a class if it is expanded.

TRBJ2-6	many	TRBV19	NA	TGTGCCAGTAGCATCTCTGGGGCCAACGTCCTGACTTTC	CASSISGANVLTF
TRBJ1-2	NA	TRBV10-3	NA	TGTGCCATCATGTGGGGGTATCGGCAGGGAGGAAGTGGCTACACCTTC	CAIMWGYRQGGSGYTF
TRBJ1-1	once	TRBV7-9	NA	TGTGCCAGCAGTCCCACAGGGATAGGGCCGGTGAACACTGAAGCTTTCTTT	CASSPTGIGPVNTEAFF
TRBJ2-7	NA	TRBV7-2	NA	TGTGCCAGCAGCGACAAAGGCGGCGGGACTGTGGACTACGAGCAGTACTTC	CASSDKGGGTVDYEQYF
TRBJ2-2	NA	TRBV7-9	TRBD1	TGTGCCAGCAGCTCCGGGACAGGGGGCTACACCGGGGAGCTGTTTTTT	CASSSGTGGYTGELFF
TRBJ1-2	few	TRBV5-1	NA	TGCGCCAGCAGCTTGGAAGAGAGTGGCTACACCTTC	CASSLEESGYTF
TRBJ2-2	NA	TRBV10-3	NA	TGTGCCACCAAGGACGCAGGAGCCACCGGGGAGCTGTTTTTT	CATKDAGATGELFF
TRBJ1-1	NA	TRBV10-3	NA	TGTGCCAGCAGTGTCCCGAAGACTGAAGCTTTCTTT	CASSVPKTEAFF
TRBJ2-5	NA	TRBV6-5	NA	TGTGCCAGCGGGCCGGAAGAGACCCAGTACTTC	CASGPEETQYF
TRBJ1-2	few	TRBV30	NA	TGTGCCTGGAGCCCCGGGACGCCCCTGGCCCTCACCTTC	CAWSPGTPLALTF
TRBJ2-7	few	TRBV5-1	TRBD2	TGCGCCAGCAGCTCAGCGACTAGCTCAATCGAGCAGTACTTC	CASSSATSSIEQYF
TRBJ1-5	NA	TRBV12-5	TRBD1	TGTGCTAGTGGAATGAGGGGACAGGGGGATCAGCCCCAGCATTTT	CASGMRGQGDQPQHF
TRBJ1-1	few	TRBV20-1	TRBD1	TGCAGTGCTAGAAGGGACAGGGGTGACACTGAAGCTTTCTTT	CSARRDRGDTEAFF
TRBJ1-5	NA	TRBV28	NA	TGTGCCAGCAGTTTCGGACACCGGGGTGACAATCAGCCCCAGCATTTT	CASSFGHRGDNQPQHF
TRBJ1-1	NA	TRBV20-1	NA	TGCAGTGCTACCCGATCTAGGAAGAACACTGAAGCTTTCTTT	CSATRSRKNTEAFF
TRBJ1-2	NA	TRBV10-3	NA	TGTGCCATCGGGGAGGGGACGGATTTTGACTGCACCTTC	CAIGEGTDFDCTF
TRBJ1-2	NA	TRBV19	NA	TGTGCCAGTAGGCCCCCGACGGGAGCTAACTATGGCTACACCTTC	CASRPPTGANYGYTF
TRBJ2-7	NA	TRBV29-1	TRBD1	TGCAGCGTTGAAGATGGGACAGGGGTCGAGCAGTACTTC	CSVEDGTGVEQYF
TRBJ1-1	few	TRBV15	NA	TGTGCCACCAGCAGAGTGGATCGGGGAGACACTGAAGCTTTCTTT	CATSRVDRGDTEAFF
TRBJ1-2	NA	TRBV7-2	NA	TGTGCCAGCAGCTCCCAGAGGGGCTATGGCTACACCTTC	CASSSQRGYGYTF
TRBJ1-1	many	TRBV10-3	TRBD1	TGTGCCATCAGTTCTTCAGGGGGAAGGAACACTGAAGCTTTCTTT	CAISSSGGRNTEAFF
TRBJ1-2	few	TRBV12-5	NA	TGTGCTAGTGGTTTGGTGCAACAGCTCTATGGCTACACCTTC	CASGLVQQLYGYTF
TRBJ1-2	NA	TRBV12-3/TRBV12-4	TRBD1	TGTGCCAGCAGTTTATCAGGGGGTTTATATGGCTACACCTTC	CASSLSGGLYGYTF
TRBJ1-1	NA	TRBV5-8	TRBD1	TGTGCCAGCAGCTTGGGGGGGGACAGAAGTGAAGCTTTCTTT	CASSLGGDRSEAFF
TRBJ1-1	NA	TRBV7-9	NA	TGTGCCAGCAGCGTCAGGGTCTCTGAAGCTTTCTTT	CASSVRVSEAFF